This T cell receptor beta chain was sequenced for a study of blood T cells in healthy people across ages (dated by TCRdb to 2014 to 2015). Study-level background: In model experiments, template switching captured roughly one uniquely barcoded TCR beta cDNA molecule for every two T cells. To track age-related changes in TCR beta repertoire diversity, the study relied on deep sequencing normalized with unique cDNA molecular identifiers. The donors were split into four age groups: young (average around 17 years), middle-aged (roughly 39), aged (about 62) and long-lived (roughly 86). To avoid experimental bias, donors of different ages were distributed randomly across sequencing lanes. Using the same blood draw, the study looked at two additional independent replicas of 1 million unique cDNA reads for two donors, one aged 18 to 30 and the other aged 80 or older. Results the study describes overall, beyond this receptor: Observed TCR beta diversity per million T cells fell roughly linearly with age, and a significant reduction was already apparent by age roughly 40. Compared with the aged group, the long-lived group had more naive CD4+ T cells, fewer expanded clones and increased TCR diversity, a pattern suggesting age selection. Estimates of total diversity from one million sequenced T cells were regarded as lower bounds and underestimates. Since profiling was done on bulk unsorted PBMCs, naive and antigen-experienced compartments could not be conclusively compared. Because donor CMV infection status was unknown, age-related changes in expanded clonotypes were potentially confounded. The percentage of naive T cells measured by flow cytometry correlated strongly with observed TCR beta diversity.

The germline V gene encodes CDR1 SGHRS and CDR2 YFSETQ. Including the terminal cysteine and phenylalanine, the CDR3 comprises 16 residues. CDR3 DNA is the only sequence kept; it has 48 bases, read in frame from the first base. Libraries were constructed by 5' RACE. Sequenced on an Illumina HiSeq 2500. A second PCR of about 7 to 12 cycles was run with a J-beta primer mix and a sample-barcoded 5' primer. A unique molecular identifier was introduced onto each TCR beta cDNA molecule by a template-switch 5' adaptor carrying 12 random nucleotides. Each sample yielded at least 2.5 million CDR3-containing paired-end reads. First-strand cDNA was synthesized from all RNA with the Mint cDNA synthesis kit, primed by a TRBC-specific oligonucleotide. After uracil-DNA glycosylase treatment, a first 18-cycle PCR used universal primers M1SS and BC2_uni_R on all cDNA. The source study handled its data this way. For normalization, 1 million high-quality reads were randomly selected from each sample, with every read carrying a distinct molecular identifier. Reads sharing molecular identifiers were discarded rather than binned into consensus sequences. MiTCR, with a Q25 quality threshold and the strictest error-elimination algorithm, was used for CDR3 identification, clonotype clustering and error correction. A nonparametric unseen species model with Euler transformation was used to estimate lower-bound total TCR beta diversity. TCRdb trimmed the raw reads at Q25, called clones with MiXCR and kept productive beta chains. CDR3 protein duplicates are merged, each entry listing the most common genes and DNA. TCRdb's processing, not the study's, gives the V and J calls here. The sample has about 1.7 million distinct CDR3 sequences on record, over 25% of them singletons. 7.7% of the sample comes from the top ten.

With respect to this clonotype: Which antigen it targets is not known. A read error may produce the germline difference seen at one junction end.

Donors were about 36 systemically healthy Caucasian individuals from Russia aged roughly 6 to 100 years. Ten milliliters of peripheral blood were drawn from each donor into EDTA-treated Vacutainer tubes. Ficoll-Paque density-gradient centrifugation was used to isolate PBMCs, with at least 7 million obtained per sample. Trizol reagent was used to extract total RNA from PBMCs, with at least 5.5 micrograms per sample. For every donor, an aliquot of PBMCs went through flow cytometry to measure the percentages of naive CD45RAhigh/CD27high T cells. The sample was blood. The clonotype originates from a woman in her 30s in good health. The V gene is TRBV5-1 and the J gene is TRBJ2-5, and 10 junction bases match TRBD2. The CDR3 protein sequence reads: CACSLDPAGGPKTQYF. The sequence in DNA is TGCGCCTGCAGCTTGGACCCAGCGGGGGGGCCGAAGACCCAGTACTTC.